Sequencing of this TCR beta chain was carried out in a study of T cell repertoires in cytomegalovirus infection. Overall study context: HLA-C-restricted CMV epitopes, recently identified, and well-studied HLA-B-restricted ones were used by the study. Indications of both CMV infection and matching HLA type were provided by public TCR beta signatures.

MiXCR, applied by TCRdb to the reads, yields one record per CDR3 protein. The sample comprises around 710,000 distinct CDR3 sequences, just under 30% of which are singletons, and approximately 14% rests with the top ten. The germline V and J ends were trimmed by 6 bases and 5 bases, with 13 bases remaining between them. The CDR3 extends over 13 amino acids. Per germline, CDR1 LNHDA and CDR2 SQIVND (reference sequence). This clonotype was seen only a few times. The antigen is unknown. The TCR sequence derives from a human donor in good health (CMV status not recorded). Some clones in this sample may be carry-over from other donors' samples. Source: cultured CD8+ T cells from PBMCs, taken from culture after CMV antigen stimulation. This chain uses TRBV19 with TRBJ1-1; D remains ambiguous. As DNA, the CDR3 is TGTGCCAGTAGGACTGAGGGATTTACTGAAGCTTTCTTT. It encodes CASRTEGFTEAFF. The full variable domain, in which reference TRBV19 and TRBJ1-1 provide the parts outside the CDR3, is DGGITQSPKYLFRKEGQNVTLSCEQNLNHDAMYWYRQDPGQGLRLIYYSQIVNDFQKGDIAEGYSVSREKKESFPLTVTSAQKNPTAFYLCASRTEGFTEAFFGQGTRLTVV.